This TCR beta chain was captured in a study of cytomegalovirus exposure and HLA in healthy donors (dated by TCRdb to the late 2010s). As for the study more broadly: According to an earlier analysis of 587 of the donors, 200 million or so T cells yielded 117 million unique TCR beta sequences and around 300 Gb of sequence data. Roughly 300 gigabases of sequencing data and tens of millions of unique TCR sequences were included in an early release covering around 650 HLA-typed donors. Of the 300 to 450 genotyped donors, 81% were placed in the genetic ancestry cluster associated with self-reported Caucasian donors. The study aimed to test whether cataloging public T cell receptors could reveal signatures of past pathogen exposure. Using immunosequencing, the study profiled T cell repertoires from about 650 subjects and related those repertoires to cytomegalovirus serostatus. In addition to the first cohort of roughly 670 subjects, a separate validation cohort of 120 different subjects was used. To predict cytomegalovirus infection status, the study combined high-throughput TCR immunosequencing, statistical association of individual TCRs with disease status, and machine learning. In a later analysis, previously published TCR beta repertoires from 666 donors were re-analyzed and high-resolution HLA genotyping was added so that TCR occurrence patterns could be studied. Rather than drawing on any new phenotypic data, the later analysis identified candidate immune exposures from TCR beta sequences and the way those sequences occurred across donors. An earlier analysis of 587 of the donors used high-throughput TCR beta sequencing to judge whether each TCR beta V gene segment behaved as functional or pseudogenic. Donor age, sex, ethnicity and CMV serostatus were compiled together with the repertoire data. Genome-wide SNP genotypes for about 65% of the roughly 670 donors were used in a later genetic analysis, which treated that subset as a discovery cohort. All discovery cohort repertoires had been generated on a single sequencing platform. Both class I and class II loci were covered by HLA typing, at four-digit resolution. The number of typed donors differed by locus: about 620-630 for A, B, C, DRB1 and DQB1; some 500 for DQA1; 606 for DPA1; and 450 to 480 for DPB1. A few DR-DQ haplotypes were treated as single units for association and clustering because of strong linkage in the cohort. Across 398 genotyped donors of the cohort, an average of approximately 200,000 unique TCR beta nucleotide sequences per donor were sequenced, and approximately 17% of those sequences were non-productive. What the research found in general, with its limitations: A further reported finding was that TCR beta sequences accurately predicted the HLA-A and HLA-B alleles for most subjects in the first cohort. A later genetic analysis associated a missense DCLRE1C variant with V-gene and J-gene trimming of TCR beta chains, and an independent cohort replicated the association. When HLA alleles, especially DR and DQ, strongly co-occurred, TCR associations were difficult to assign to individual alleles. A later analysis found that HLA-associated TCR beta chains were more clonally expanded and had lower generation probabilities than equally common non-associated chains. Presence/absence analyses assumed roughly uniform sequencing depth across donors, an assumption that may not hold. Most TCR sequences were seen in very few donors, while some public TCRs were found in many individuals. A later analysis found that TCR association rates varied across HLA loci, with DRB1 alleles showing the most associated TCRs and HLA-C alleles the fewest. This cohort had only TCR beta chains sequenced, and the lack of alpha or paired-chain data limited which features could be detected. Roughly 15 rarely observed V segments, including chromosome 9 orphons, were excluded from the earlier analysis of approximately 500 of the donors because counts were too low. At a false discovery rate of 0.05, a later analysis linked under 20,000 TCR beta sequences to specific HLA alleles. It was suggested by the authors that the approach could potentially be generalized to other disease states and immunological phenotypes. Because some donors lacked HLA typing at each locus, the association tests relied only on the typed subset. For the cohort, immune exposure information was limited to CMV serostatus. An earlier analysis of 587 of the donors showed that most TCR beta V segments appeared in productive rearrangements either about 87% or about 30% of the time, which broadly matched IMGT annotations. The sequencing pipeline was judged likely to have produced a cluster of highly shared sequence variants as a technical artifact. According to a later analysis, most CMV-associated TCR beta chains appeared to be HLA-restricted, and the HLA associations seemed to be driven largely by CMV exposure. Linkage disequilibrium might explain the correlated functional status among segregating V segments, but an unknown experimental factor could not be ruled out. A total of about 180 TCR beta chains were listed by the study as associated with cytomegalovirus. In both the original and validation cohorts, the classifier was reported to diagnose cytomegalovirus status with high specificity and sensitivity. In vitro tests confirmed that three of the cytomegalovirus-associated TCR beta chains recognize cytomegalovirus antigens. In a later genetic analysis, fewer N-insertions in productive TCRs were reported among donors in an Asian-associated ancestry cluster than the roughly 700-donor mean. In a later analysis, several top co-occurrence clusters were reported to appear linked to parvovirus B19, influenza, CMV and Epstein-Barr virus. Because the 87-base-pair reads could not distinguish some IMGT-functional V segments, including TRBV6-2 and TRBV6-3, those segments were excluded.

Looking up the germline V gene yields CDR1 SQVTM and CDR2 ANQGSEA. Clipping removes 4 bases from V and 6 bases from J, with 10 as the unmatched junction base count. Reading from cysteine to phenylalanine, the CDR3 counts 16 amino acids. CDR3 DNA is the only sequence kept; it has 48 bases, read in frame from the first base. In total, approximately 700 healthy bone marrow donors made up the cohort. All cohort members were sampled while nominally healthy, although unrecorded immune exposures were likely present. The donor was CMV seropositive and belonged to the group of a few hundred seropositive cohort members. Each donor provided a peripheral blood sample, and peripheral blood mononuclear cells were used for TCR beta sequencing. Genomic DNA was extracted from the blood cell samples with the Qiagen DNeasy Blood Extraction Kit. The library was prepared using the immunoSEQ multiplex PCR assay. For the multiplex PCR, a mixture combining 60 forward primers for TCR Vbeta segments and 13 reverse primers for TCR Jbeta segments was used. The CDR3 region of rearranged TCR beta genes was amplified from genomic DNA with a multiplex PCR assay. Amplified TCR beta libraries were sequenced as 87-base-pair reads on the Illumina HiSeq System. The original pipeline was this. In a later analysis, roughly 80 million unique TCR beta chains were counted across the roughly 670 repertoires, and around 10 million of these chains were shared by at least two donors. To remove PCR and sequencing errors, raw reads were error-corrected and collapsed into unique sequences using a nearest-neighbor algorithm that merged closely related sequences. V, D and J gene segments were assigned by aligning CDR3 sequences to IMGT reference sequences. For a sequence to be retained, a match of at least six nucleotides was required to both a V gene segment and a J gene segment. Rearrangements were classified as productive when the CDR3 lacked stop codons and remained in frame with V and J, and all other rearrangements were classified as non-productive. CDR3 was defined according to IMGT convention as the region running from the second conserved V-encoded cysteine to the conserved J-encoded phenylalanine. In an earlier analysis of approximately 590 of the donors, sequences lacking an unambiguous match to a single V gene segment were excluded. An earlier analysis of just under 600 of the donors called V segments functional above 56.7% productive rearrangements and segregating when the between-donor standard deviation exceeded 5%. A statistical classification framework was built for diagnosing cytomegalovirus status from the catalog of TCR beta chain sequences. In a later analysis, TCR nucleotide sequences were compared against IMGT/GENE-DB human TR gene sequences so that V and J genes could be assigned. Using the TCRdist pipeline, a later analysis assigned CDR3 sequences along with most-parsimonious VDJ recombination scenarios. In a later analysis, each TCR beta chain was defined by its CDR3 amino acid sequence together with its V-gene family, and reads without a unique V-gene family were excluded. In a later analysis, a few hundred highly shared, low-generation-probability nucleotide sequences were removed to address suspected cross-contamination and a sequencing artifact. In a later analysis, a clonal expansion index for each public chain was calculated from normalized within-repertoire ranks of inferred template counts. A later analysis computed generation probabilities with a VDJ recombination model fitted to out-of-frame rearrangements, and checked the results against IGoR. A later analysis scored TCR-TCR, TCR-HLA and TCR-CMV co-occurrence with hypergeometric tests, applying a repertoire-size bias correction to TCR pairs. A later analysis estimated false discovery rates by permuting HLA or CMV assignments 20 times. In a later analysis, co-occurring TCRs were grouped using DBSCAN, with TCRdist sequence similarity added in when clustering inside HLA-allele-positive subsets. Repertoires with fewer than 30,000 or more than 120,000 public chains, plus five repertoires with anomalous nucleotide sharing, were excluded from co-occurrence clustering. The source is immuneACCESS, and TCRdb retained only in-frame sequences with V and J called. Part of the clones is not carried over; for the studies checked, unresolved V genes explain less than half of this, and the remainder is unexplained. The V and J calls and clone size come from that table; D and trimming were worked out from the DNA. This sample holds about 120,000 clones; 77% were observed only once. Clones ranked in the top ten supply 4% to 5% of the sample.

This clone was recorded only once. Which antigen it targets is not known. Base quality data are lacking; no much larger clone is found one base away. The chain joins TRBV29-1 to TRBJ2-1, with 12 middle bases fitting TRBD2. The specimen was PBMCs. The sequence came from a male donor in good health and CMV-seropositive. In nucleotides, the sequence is TGCAGCGTTGCTACCCCCGGGACTAGCGGGTTCAATGAGCAGTTCTTC. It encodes CSVATPGTSGFNEQFF.